These 32 T cell receptor beta chains share one sample of origin, sequenced in a study of regulatory T cells in long-lasting Graves disease. The TCR beta library used iRepertoire HTBI primers with Arm-PCR amplification of CDR3. Each CDR3 protein is one row after TCRdb ran MiXCR on the multiplex PCR reads. This sample has approximately 470,000 distinct CDR3 sequences, with 15% to 20% found just once. Time point indicated: newly diagnosed GD, antithyroid drugs for less than 3 months. Scientists built the TCR library using RNA that was extracted from PBMCs. These same data were also listed under a study on T cells in Graves' hyperthyroidism and ophthalmopathy.

The sample in question was peripheral blood mononuclear cells (PBMCs), obtained at new diagnosis, from a patient treated with antithyroid drugs. The receptor set was obtained from a man aged 35 to 55 with Graves disease.

A few counts support this clonotype. This sequence joins TRBV5-1 and TRBJ2-5; D possibly corresponds to TRBD1 (6 bases). This CDR3 spans 14 amino acids. Germline CDR1 reads SGHRS; CDR2 reads YFSETQ. V dropped 2 bases and J dropped 2 bases, with 10 bases sitting between them. The CDR3 sequence: CASSFRTVQETQYF. DNA of the CDR3: TGCGCCAGCAGCTTTAGGACAGTTCAAGAGACCCAGTACTTC.

This clonotype was observed at least ten times. The chain is built from TRBV5-1 and TRBJ2-1; possibly TRBD2 for D (6 bases). The CDR3 contains 15 residues. Germline CDR1 is SGHRS and CDR2 is YFSETQ. Trimming took off 3 bases at V and 10 bases at J, with 20 bases between the two ends. CDR3 sequence reads: CASSWGPASETEQFF. The CDR3 DNA sequence: TGCGCCAGCAGCTGGGGTCCTGCTAGCGAGACAGAGCAGTTCTTC.

This clonotype was counted ten times or more. The DNA is left out, because the CDR3 cannot be placed on it with certainty; the CDR3 is given as TCRdb lists it. The V call is TRBV19, the J call TRBJ2-1. The CDR3 is made up of 13 amino acids, end residues included. Germline lookup yields CDR1 LNHDA and CDR2 SQIVND (reference sequence). The CDR3 reads CASSILASNEQFF.

This clonotype was seen ten or more times. The chain joins TRBV10-3 to TRBJ2-7; 11 bases fit TRBD2. CDR3 length equals 15 residues. V dropped 11 bases and J dropped 5; count of bases not matched to a gene: 14. In germline, CDR1 is ENHRY, CDR2 SYGVKD. The CDR3 DNA sequence: TGTGCCGCCGCGGGGGCCCCACTAGCGGGAGACGAGCAGTACTTC. Translation gives CAAAGAPLAGDEQYF.

This chain links TRBV5-6 with TRBJ2-7, with D possibly matching TRBD1 (5 bases). V was trimmed by 1 base and J by 7 bases, leaving 15 bases between them. The CDR3 extends over 14 amino acids. Germline V lookup: CDR1 SGHDT, CDR2 YYEEEE. CDR3 sequence reads: CASSLRIESGEQYF. Here the CDR3 DNA reads TGTGCCAGCAGCTTGAGGATTGAATCAGGGGAGCAGTACTTC.

There are many counts of this clonotype. The J gene is TRBJ2-7, the V gene TRBV12-5; the match to TRBD1 covers 11 bases. Trimming cost V 6 bases and J 7 bases; bases outside gene matches: 8. Germline V lookup: CDR1 LGHNT, CDR2 FRNRAP. The CDR3 covers 14 residues. The CDR3 DNA reads as TGTGCTAGTGGCCCCGGACAGGGGGCGCATGAGCAGTACTTC. This gives the protein CASGPGQGAHEQYF. Based on the CDR3 plus reference TRBV12-5 and TRBJ2-7, the full variable domain is DARVTQTPRHKVTEMGQEVTMRCQPILGHNTVFWYRQTMMQGLELLAYFRNRAPLDDSGMPKDRFSAEMPDATLATLKIQPSEPRDSAVYFCASGPGQGAHEQYFGPGTRLTVT.

This clonotype came up once. A much larger clone is a single base away; this may be a read error. V and J are TRBV12-3 or TRBV12-4 and TRBJ2-7; TRBD1 matches at 7 bases. The CDR3 length is 14 residues. The chain's CDR3 is CASSGDRVPYERYF. The CDR3 region has the DNA TGTGCCAGCAGTGGAGACAGGGTGCCCTACGAGCGGTACTTC.

Only a few counts were recorded for this clonotype. The CDR3 region is CASSLAVAGTSQETQYF. In nucleotides, the CDR3 is TGCGCCAGCAGCTTGGCCGTGGCGGGGACTTCTCAAGAGACCCAGTACTTC. The chain carries TRBV5-1 and TRBJ2-5, with D maybe TRBD2 (6 bases). The CDR3 covers 17 residues. Looked up from germline, CDR1 is SGHRS and CDR2 is YFSETQ. V was clipped by 0 bases and J by 2 bases, with 17 bases between them.

The chain combines TRBV12-5 with TRBJ2-6, with D unresolved. Looked up from germline, CDR1 is LGHNT and CDR2 is FRNRAP. Trimming stripped 3 bases from V and 4 bases from J, with 10 bases between. The CDR3 spans 15 residues. CDR3 sequence: CASGLIGPGANVLTF. In nucleotides, the CDR3 is TGTGCTAGTGGTTTAATAGGACCCGGGGCCAACGTCCTGACTTTC.

This clonotype was recorded many times. The chain couples TRBV29-1 to TRBJ2-5, with 7 bases that match TRBD1. Losses at the gene ends were 5 bases for V and 5 bases for J; bases not matched to a gene: 8. The CDR3 runs to 13 residues. CDR1 is SQVTM and CDR2 is ANQGSEA in the germline V gene. The CDR3 nucleotides are TGCAGCGTTAAACAGGGGCAGGGTGAGACCCAGTACTTC. It encodes CSVKQGQGETQYF.

Turning to this clonotype: Given a much more abundant clone one base away, this may be a read error. J is TRBJ2-1 and V is TRBV3-1; unclear D gene. V was trimmed by 4 bases and J by 10 bases, leaving 14 bases between them. Per the germline V gene, CDR1 is LGHDT and CDR2 is YNNKEL (reference sequence). The CDR3 totals 13 residues. The CDR3 here is CASSPSVRREQFF. DNA of the CDR3: TGTGCCAGCAGCCCCAGCGTGAGGCGCGAGCAGTTCTTC.

This clonotype was found once. A read error may explain this, as a much larger clone is one base away. The chain combines TRBV18 with TRBJ2-7; D is possibly TRBD2 (6 bases). Trimming removed 2 bases at V and 7 bases at J, with 21 bases between. CDR3 size: 16 residues. Germline CDR1 is KGHSH and CDR2 is LQKENI. In DNA form, the CDR3 reads TGTGCCAGCTCACCAGGAGGAAGCGGAGGGTACAATGAGCAGTACTTC. Translating it yields CASSPGGSGGYNEQYF.

In this sample, this clonotype turned up many times. V is TRBV3-1 and J is TRBJ2-3, with D unclear. The V gene lost 1 base and the J gene lost 1 base, with 6 bases spanning the gap. Germline CDR1 LGHDT, CDR2 YNNKEL (reference sequence). The CDR3 is 14 residues long. The CDR3 sequence: CASSQVRRTDTQYF. The DNA of the CDR3 is TGTGCCAGCAGCCAAGTCCGGCGCACAGATACGCAGTATTTT.

The chain combines TRBV29-1 with TRBJ2-7, with 7 positions matching TRBD2. Germline V lookup: CDR1 SQVTM, CDR2 ANQGSEA. J was trimmed by 5 bases and V by 1 base; bases with no gene match: 8. The CDR3 has 14 amino acids. In DNA form, the CDR3 reads TGCAGCGTTGAAGGGGCTAGCGGTGCGGACGAGCAGTACTTC. Its protein product is CSVEGASGADEQYF.

This clonotype was recorded at least ten times. This chain joins TRBV28 and TRBJ2-5; 9 bases are shared with TRBD1. The CDR3 length is 15 residues. The V and J ends lost 3 bases and 7 bases, in that order; junction bases with no gene match: 9. CDR1 and CDR2 from the germline V gene are MDHEN and SYDVKM. In nucleotides, the CDR3 is TGTGCCAGCAGTTTTCCGGGACAGGGAGGTGGGACCCAGTACTTC. Its protein is CASSFPGQGGGTQYF.

J is TRBJ2-1 and V is TRBV7-9, with unresolved D. V lost 8 bases, J lost 6 bases, and 11 bases lay in between. The CDR3 length is 12 residues. Germline CDR1 and CDR2: SEHNR and FQNEAQ (reference sequence). The CDR3 reads CASSISANEQFF. Here the CDR3 DNA reads TGTGCCAGCTCCATAAGTGCCAATGAGCAGTTCTTC.

This clonotype was observed a handful of times. The chain recombines TRBV27 with TRBJ2-2; TRBD1 agrees at 9 bases. This CDR3 is built from 17 residues. Trimming removed 2 bases from V and 4 bases from J; junction bases left unmatched: 8. Germline CDR1 MNHEY, CDR2 SMNVEV (reference sequence). The CDR3 nucleotides read TGTGCCAGCAGTTTAAACGTGAACAGGGGGCTCACCGGGGAGCTGTTTTTT. It is translated as CASSLNVNRGLTGELFF.

This clonotype was found many times. V usage is TRBV11-1 and J usage is TRBJ2-7; D is ambiguous. The V end lost 8 bases, the J end lost 3 bases, and 11 bases lay between the germline ends. There are 12 residues in the CDR3. Germline V lookup: CDR1 SGHAT, CDR2 FQDESV (reference sequence). CDR3 in DNA: TGTGCCAGCTCGGCCGTTAACTACGAGCAGTACTTC. It specifies CASSAVNYEQYF.

This clonotype was seen at least ten times. CDR3 coding DNA: TGTGCCAGCAGTTCACCGGGACCGTCCTATGGGCAGTTCTTC. Protein product: CASSSPGPSYGQFF. The rearrangement links TRBV27 to TRBJ2-1; D is perhaps TRBD1 or TRBD2 (5 bases each). V was clipped by 4 bases and J by 12 bases, with 19 bases between them. The CDR3 is made up of 14 amino acids. Germline V gene sequence: CDR1 MNHEY, CDR2 SMNVEV (reference sequence).

This chain links TRBV2 with TRBJ1-6, with TRBD1 identical over 8 bases. The CDR3 sequence is 14 residues long. Trimming at V came to 8 bases and at J to 9 bases, leaving 9 bases not matched to a gene. Germline V gives CDR1 SNHLY, CDR2 FYNNEI. CDR3 in amino acids: CASWDRTSFSPLHF. The DNA of the CDR3 is TGTGCCAGCTGGGACAGGACCTCTTTTTCACCCCTCCACTTT.

This clonotype was seen many times. This chain links TRBV11-3 with TRBJ1-1; the match to TRBD1 covers 8 bases. This CDR3 spans 13 amino acids. V lost 5 bases to trimming and J lost 8 bases; unmatched junction nucleotides: 7. CDR1 SGHNT and CDR2 YENEEA come from the germline V gene. DNA for the CDR3: TGTGCCAGCAGCCGCGTCCAGGGGGCGGAAGCTTTCTTT. This gives the protein CASSRVQGAEAFF.

This clonotype was seen only a few times. V usage is TRBV19 and J usage is TRBJ2-4; the match to TRBD1 covers 9 bases. The germline gives CDR1 LNHDA, CDR2 SQIVND (reference sequence). There are 13 residues in the CDR3. V dropped 5 bases and J dropped 9; count of bases not matched to a gene: 5. CDR3 loop: CASSVGQGIIQYF. As DNA, the CDR3 is TGTGCCAGTAGTGTAGGACAGGGGATCATTCAGTACTTC.

The table lists this clonotype with a few counts. The chain carries TRBV19 and TRBJ2-7; the match to TRBD1 covers 9 bases. The CDR3 consists of 13 residues. The germline V gene has CDR1 LNHDA and CDR2 SQIVND (reference sequence). Trimming removed 5 bases from V and 7 bases from J; junction bases left unmatched: 6. The CDR3 region is CASSAGTGKEQYF. The CDR3 coding sequence is TGTGCCAGTAGTGCCGGGACAGGGAAAGAGCAGTACTTC.

This clonotype was counted at least ten times. The chain couples TRBV7-9 to TRBJ2-2; no reliable D call. V gave up 2 bases and J gave up 7 bases, with 11 bases separating them. The CDR3 is made up of 14 amino acids. The V gene's germline CDR1 is SEHNR and CDR2 FQNEAQ (reference sequence). The CDR3 region has the DNA TGTGCCAGCAGCTTATATACAGCGAACGGGGAGCTGTTTTTT. It yields the protein CASSLYTANGELFF.

V gene TRBV29-1 combines with J gene TRBJ1-1; D gene ambiguous. CDR3 size: 12 residues. Germline values: CDR1 SQVTM, CDR2 ANQGSEA. Trimming pared 7 bases from V and 2 bases from J, leaving 11 bases between. CDR3 sequence reads: CSASTLNTEAFF. The CDR3 DNA reads as TGCAGCGCCTCAACACTTAACACTGAAGCTTTCTTT.

This clonotype turned up a few times. This rearrangement joins TRBV19 to TRBJ1-2; 8 bases line up with TRBD1. CDR3 length equals 14 residues. Germline CDR1 and CDR2: LNHDA and SQIVND (reference sequence). Losses at the gene ends were 5 bases for V and 7 bases for J; bases not matched to a gene: 9. CDR3 nucleotide sequence: TGTGCCAGTAGTCCACAACGACAGGGGATTGGCTACACCTTC. Its translation: CASSPQRQGIGYTF.

Many counts were recorded for this clonotype. The gene calls are TRBV12-3 or TRBV12-4 and TRBJ1-5; D unresolved. There are 13 residues in the CDR3. The V gene lost 6 bases and the J gene lost 6 bases, with 12 bases spanning the gap. The CDR3 nucleotides are TGTGCCAGCAGGATGGGTAGGGCTCAGCCCCAGCATTTT. Its protein is CASRMGRAQPQHF.

The V call is TRBV5-1, the J call TRBJ2-2, with D tentatively TRBD2 (5 bases). Germline lookup yields CDR1 SGHRS and CDR2 YFSETQ. The CDR3 totals 15 residues. Trimming pared 2 bases from V and 3 bases from J, leaving 11 bases between. The CDR3 is CASSFRDSDTGELFF. CDR3 bases: TGCGCCAGCAGCTTCCGGGATAGTGACACCGGGGAGCTGTTTTTT.

This clonotype was recorded many times. V and J are TRBV20-1 and TRBJ1-1; tentative D call: TRBD1 (6 bases). The CDR3 totals 15 residues. The V end was cut by 5 bases, the J end by 1 base, with 17 bases between. Looked up from germline, CDR1 is DFQATT and CDR2 is SNEGSKA (reference sequence). The CDR3 nucleotides are TGCAGTGCTCGCATCACACAGGGTAGGAACACTGAAGCTTTCTTT. Its translation is CSARITQGRNTEAFF.

Worth noting for this clonotype: This may stem from a read error, because a much larger clone lies one nucleotide away. Since no conserved phenylalanine or tryptophan closes the CDR3, a read error is the likely cause. CDR3 in DNA: TGTGCCAGCGATTCACAAGGGGGATCGGGCGAGCAGTACTTG. Translated, it gives CASDSQGGSGEQYL. The chain joins TRBV7-9 to TRBJ2-7, with a possible D match to TRBD1 (6 bases). This CDR3 is 14 amino acids long. V lost 8 bases to trimming and J lost 6 bases, with 20 bases between them. Germline CDR1 reads SEHNR; CDR2 reads FQNEAQ (reference sequence).

This clonotype was counted only a few times. This chain links TRBV15 with TRBJ2-1, with TRBD1 matching over 7 bases. V gave up 2 bases and J gave up 8 bases; unmatched junction bases: 12. The germline V gene encodes CDR1 LNHNV and CDR2 YYDKDF (reference sequence). CDR3 size: 16 residues. The CDR3 sequence is CATSRSTDRQGDEQFF. The CDR3 bases are TGTGCCACCAGCAGATCGACGGACAGGCAAGGGGATGAGCAGTTCTTC.

The table lists this clonotype with a few counts. The V call is TRBV27, the J call TRBJ2-4; 7 positions agree with TRBD1. Germline lookup yields CDR1 MNHEY and CDR2 SMNVEV (reference sequence). J lost 0 bases, V lost 5 bases, and 16 bases had no gene match. The CDR3 extends over 19 amino acids. CDR3 nucleotide sequence: TGTGCCAGCAGTAGGCAGGGGGTTACTATAAATCTAGCCAAAAACATTCAGTACTTC. This encodes CASSRQGVTINLAKNIQYF.